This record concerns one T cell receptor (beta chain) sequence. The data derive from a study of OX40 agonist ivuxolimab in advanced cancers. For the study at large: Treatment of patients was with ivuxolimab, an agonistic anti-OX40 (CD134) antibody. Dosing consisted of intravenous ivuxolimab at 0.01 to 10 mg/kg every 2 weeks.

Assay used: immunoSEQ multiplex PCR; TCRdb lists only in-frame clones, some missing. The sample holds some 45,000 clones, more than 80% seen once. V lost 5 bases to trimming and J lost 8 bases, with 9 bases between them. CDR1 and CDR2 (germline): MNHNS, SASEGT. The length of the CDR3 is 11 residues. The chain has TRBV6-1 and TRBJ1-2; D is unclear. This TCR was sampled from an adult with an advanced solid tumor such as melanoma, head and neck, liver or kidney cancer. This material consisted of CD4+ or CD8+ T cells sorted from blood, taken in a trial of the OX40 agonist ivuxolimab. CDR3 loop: CASSYGKGYTF. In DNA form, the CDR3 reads TGTGCCAGCAGTTACGGGAAGGGCTACACCTTC.